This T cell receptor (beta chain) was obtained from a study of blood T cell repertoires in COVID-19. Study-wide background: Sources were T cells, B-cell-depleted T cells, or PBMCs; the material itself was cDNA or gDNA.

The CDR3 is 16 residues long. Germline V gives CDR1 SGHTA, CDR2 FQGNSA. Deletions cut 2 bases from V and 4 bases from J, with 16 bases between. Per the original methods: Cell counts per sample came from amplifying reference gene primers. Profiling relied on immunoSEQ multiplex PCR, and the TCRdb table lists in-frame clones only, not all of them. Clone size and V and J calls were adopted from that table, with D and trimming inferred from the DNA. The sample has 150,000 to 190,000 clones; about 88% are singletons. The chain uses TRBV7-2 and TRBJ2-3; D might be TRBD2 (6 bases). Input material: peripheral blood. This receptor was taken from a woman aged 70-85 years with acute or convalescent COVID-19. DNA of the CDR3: TGTGCCAGCAGCTTATTCCGTGCGGGGCAAGCAGATACGCAGTATTTT. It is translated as CASSLFRAGQADTQYF.